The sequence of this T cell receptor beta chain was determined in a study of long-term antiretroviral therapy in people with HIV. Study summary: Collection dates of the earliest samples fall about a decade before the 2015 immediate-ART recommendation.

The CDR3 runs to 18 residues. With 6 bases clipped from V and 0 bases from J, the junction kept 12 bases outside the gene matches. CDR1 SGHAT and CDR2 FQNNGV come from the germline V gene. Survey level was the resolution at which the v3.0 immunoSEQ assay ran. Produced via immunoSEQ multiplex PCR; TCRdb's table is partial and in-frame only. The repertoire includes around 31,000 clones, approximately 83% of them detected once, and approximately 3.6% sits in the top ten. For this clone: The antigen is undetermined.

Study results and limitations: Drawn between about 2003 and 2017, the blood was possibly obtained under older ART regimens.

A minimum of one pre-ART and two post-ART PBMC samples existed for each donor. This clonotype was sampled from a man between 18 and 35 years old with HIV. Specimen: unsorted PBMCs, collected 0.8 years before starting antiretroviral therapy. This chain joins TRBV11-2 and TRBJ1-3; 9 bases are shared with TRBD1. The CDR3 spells CASRLAGTGRLSGNTIYF. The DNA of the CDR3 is TGTGCCAGCAGGCTAGCCGGGACAGGGAGGCTCTCTGGAAACACCATATATTTT.